The 20 T cell receptor beta chains given below trace back to one sample, sequenced in a study of control samples from healthy donors and cancer patients. Clones were sequenced by immunoSEQ multiplex PCR, and TCRdb holds only the in-frame ones, with some missing. This table has 60,000 to 100,000 clones, around 89% appearing once. Sequencing was performed on blood. These receptor sequences come from a middle-aged man in good health.

The chain employs TRBV4-3 and TRBJ2-3, with TRBD2 matching 7 bases. Germline V lookup: CDR1 LGHNA, CDR2 YSLEER. V shed 1 base, J shed 6 bases, and the junction held 4 bases outside the gene matches. CDR3 size: 14 residues. CDR3 region: CASSQAGGIDTQYF. The CDR3 DNA reads TGCGCCAGCAGCCAAGCGGGGGGAATCGATACGCAGTATTTT.

CDR3 region: CASSLTGGHTDTQYF. CDR3 nucleotides: TGTGCCAGCAGTCTGACAGGGGGCCACACAGATACGCAGTATTTT. The chain employs TRBV6-5 and TRBJ2-3; 10 nucleotides agree with TRBD1. This CDR3 is built from 15 residues. V lost 5 bases and J lost 2; bases outside the gene matches: 4. In germline, CDR1 is MNHEY, CDR2 SVGAGI.

This chain uses TRBV30 with TRBJ1-2; 7 bases are shared with TRBD1. The CDR3 loop spans 14 amino acids. Trimming cost V 3 bases and J 8 bases; bases outside gene matches: 12. Germline V gene lookup returns CDR1 GTSNPN and CDR2 SVGIG (reference sequence). The CDR3 DNA follows: TGTGCCTGGAGCTCCGGCCAACAGGGGTACGGCTACACCTTC. As protein: CAWSSGQQGYGYTF.

The V and J genes are TRBV10-2 and TRBJ1-1; D remains ambiguous. From germline, CDR1 is WSHSY and CDR2 SAAADI. V lost 7 bases and J 2 bases, leaving 11 bases between the germline ends. The CDR3 contains 13 residues. The CDR3 protein is CASTEGGNTEAFF. Written as DNA, the CDR3 is TGCGCCAGCACCGAGGGCGGCAACACTGAAGCTTTCTTT.

This chain links TRBV9 with TRBJ1-6; maybe TRBD1 (5 bases). Trimming shortened V by 3 bases and J by 7 bases, and 14 bases separated the two germline ends. CDR1 is SGDLS, CDR2 YYNGEE, per germline. The CDR3 spans 15 residues. The CDR3 region is CASSGPGYLNSPLHF. The CDR3 DNA reads as TGTGCCAGCAGCGGGCCAGGGTATCTCAATTCACCCCTCCACTTT. The whole variable domain, remainder taken from reference TRBV9 and TRBJ1-6, is DSGVTQTPKHLITATGQRVTLRCSPRSGDLSVYWYQQSLDQGLQFLIQYYNGEERAKGNILERFSAQQFPDLHSELNLSSLELGDSALYFCASSGPGYLNSPLHFGNGTRLTVT.

This clone has only one observation. The V and J genes are TRBV6-2 or TRBV6-3 and TRBJ1-6, with D possibly TRBD1 on 6 matching bases. Trimming left V 0 bases short and J 7 bases short, with 10 bases between. The CDR3 totals 15 residues. Germline CDR1 reads MNHEY; CDR2 reads SVGEGT. CDR3 DNA: TGTGCCAGCAGTTACTCTACAGGGAGCAATTCACCCCTCCACTTT. It yields the protein CASSYSTGSNSPLHF.

The chain joins TRBV6-6 to TRBJ1-5, with D possibly TRBD1 on 6 matching bases. The V gene lost 6 bases and the J gene lost 4 bases, with 13 bases spanning the gap. Germline V CDR1 and CDR2: MNHNY, SVGAGI (reference sequence). This CDR3 region has 14 residues. CDR3 in amino acids: CASSPSTGNQPQHF. The CDR3 coding sequence is TGTGCCAGCAGCCCATCGACAGGTAATCAGCCCCAGCATTTT.

This clone was seen a single time. The CDR3 region is CASSETNTGELFF. The CDR3, as DNA: TGCGCCAGCAGTGAGACTAACACCGGGGAGCTGTTTTTT. The V and J genes are TRBV10-1 and TRBJ2-2; no clear D. V was clipped by 2 bases and J by 2 bases, with 3 bases between them. Germline CDR1 and CDR2: WNHNN and SYGVQD (reference sequence). The CDR3 sequence is 13 residues long.

About this clone itself: The same CDR3 arises from other DNA sequences in this sample as well. This chain links TRBV5-1 with TRBJ1-2; D is ambiguous. The CDR3 totals 13 residues. Deletions cut 0 bases from V and 2 bases from J, with 5 bases between. Germline CDR1 SGHRS, CDR2 YFSETQ. CDR3 DNA sequence: TGCGCCAGCAGCTTGGACAGAAACTATGGCTACACCTTC. It codes for CASSLDRNYGYTF.

The chain joins TRBV2 to TRBJ1-2; D remains ambiguous. CDR1 SNHLY and CDR2 FYNNEI come from the germline V gene. Trimming took 1 base from V and 4 from J, leaving 7 bases between them. The CDR3 is 13 amino acids. This CDR3 reads CASSEGLLYGYTF. CDR3 nucleotide sequence: TGTGCCAGCAGTGAAGGGCTCCTCTATGGCTACACCTTC.

This clone was recorded only once. V gene TRBV12-5 combines with J gene TRBJ1-1; D remains unclear. The CDR3 has 14 residues. Germline-derived CDR1 and CDR2 are LGHNT and FRNRAP. V was shortened by 1 base and J by 5 bases, with 11 bases between the two germline ends. In DNA, the CDR3 is TGTGCTAGTGGTTTGGGCCAACTTCGGACTGAAGCTTTCTTT. The encoded protein is CASGLGQLRTEAFF. Combining the CDR3 with reference TRBV12-5 and TRBJ1-1 gives the whole variable domain DARVTQTPRHKVTEMGQEVTMRCQPILGHNTVFWYRQTMMQGLELLAYFRNRAPLDDSGMPKDRFSAEMPDATLATLKIQPSEPRDSAVYFCASGLGQLRTEAFFGQGTRLTVV.

V gene TRBV21-1 combines with J gene TRBJ2-7; no check of the table's D call, TRBD2, against the DNA was made. TRBV21-1 is flagged as a pseudogene. CDR3 length: 17 residues. The CDR3: CASSKAVEAGGPREQYF. For the CDR3, the DNA is TGTGCCAGCAGCAAAGCGGTAGAAGCGGGGGGGCCGAGGGAGCAGTACTTC.

The chain employs TRBV4-1 and TRBJ2-7; 11 bases match TRBD2. With V trimmed by 5 bases and J by 6 bases, 12 bases remained unmatched. This CDR3 region has 16 residues. Germline V gene lookup returns CDR1 MGHRA and CDR2 YSYEKL. The CDR3 region is CASSAPGLAVPAEQYF. Written as DNA, the CDR3 is TGCGCCAGCAGCGCCCCGGGACTAGCGGTTCCCGCCGAGCAGTACTTC.

CDR3 sequence (DNA): TGTGCCAGCAGCCAAGAATGGGACTTTATGTCGCGGGTGAACACTGAAGCTTTCTTT. This gives the protein CASSQEWDFMSRVNTEAFF. The V and J genes are TRBV14 and TRBJ1-1, with a tentative D call TRBD1 (5 bases). The CDR3 consists of 19 residues. The germline V and J ends were trimmed by 0 bases and 0 bases, with 20 bases remaining between them. Germline V gene lookup returns CDR1 SGHDN and CDR2 FVKESK.

J is TRBJ1-5 and V is TRBV7-2; D is uncertain. Germline V gives CDR1 SGHTA, CDR2 FQGNSA. CDR3 length equals 14 residues. The V and J ends lost 5 bases and 0 bases respectively, with 8 bases between them. This CDR3 reads CASSPLGSNQPQHF. The CDR3 nucleotides read TGTGCCAGCAGCCCACTTGGTAGCAATCAGCCCCAGCATTTT.

Here the CDR3 reads CASSQEPGLLYNSPLHF. The CDR3, as DNA: TGTGCCAGCAGCCAAGAGCCGGGACTGCTCTATAATTCACCCCTCCACTTT. V is TRBV4-2 and J is TRBJ1-6; TRBD1 is a possible D gene (5 bases). This CDR3 contains 17 residues. Germline values: CDR1 LGHNA, CDR2 YNFKEQ. Trimming took off 0 bases at V and 3 bases at J, with 12 bases between the two ends.

The chain couples TRBV7-9 to TRBJ1-2, with D hard to call. CDR1 is SEHNR, CDR2 FQNEAQ, per germline (reference sequence). The V and J ends lost 1 base and 6 bases respectively, with 9 bases between them. This CDR3 comprises 13 residues. The CDR3 sequence is CASSLGRSDGYTF. In DNA form, the CDR3 reads TGTGCCAGCAGCTTAGGACGGTCTGATGGCTACACCTTC.

The gene calls are TRBV2 and TRBJ1-1; D may be TRBD1 (6 bases). Between the trimmed V and J ends, which lost 6 bases and 6 bases, there was a span of 20 bases. There are 15 residues in the CDR3. Germline-derived CDR1 and CDR2 are SNHLY and FYNNEI. Here the CDR3 reads CASRRRSTGSPEAFF. CDR3 nucleotide sequence: TGTGCCAGCAGGAGACGCTCTACAGGGTCGCCTGAAGCTTTCTTT.

The chain uses TRBV4-1 and TRBJ2-7; 7 positions match TRBD2. Looked up from germline, CDR1 is MGHRA and CDR2 is YSYEKL. With 0 bases clipped from V and 3 bases from J, the junction kept 2 bases outside the gene matches. This CDR3 comprises 14 residues. CDR3 amino acids: CASSQDRDYYEQYF. The CDR3 coding sequence is TGCGCCAGCAGCCAAGATCGGGACTACTACGAGCAGTACTTC.

The CDR3 reads CASRKDSSPNEQFF. CDR3 nucleotide sequence: TGCGCCAGCAGAAAGGACAGTTCCCCAAATGAGCAGTTCTTC. The chain links TRBV5-1 to TRBJ2-1; perhaps TRBD1 as D (6 bases). CDR3 size: 14 residues. Looked up from germline, CDR1 is SGHRS and CDR2 is YFSETQ. Trimming took 5 bases from V and 7 from J, leaving 16 bases between them.